Sequencing of this T cell receptor (beta chain) was carried out in a study of blood T cell repertoires in COVID-19. In the study overall: Nucleic acid was either cDNA or gDNA, and it came from T cells, B-cell-depleted T cells, or PBMCs.

This CDR3 comprises 13 residues. Germline assignment: CDR1 MNHNY and CDR2 SVGAGI (reference sequence). V dropped 3 bases and J dropped 9 bases, with 15 bases sitting between them. In the study's own analysis: Reference gene primer amplification yielded estimated nucleated cell counts. The repertoire was sequenced with immunoSEQ multiplex PCR; TCRdb's copy has only in-frame clones and lacks some. For V, J and clone size, that table is used; D and trimming come from the DNA. The sample yields roughly 92,000 clones, nearly 90% seen once. V gene TRBV6-6 combines with J gene TRBJ2-7, with D maybe TRBD1 (6 bases). This sequence originates from a woman older than 75 with active or convalescent COVID-19. Material for sequencing was peripheral blood. CDR3 loop: CASSYTGSAAQYF. CDR3 in DNA: TGTGCCAGCAGTTATACAGGGTCAGCCGCGCAGTACTTC.